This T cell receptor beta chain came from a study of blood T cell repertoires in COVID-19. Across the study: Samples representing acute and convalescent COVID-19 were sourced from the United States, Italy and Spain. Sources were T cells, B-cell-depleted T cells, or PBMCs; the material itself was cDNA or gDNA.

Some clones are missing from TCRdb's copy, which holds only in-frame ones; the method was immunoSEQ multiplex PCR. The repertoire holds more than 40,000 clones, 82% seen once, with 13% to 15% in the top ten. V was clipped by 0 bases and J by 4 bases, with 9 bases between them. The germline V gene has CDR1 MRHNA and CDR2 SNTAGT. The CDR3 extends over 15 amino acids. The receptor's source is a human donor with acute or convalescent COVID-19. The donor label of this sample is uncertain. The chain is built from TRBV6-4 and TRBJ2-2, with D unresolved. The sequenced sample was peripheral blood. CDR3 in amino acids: CASSDSLTLTGELFF. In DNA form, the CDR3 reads TGTGCCAGCAGTGACTCTCTCACTCTCACCGGGGAGCTGTTTTTT.